A single sample gave rise to the 3 T cell receptor beta chains below, sequenced in a study of early T cells in non-severe SARS-CoV-2 infection. Each CDR3 protein is one row after TCRdb ran MiXCR on the 5' RACE reads. The top ten hold 1.3% of the sample, which has over 55,000 distinct CDR3 sequences, under 15% seen once. The sample comprised whole blood. These receptors all stem from an adult who was a healthcare worker with PCR-confirmed SARS-CoV-2 infection or an uninfected control (not recorded which).

This clonotype was seen ten or more times. This CDR3 reads CAISEPGKGSYEQYF. For the CDR3, the DNA is TGTGCCATCAGTGAGCCGGGCAAGGGCTCCTACGAGCAGTACTTC. The V and J genes are TRBV10-3 and TRBJ2-7; no reliable D call. The CDR3 has 15 residues. CDR1 is ENHRY and CDR2 is SYGVKD in the germline V gene. V was cut by 2 bases and J by 0 bases, with 11 bases left in between.

This clonotype has at least ten counts. The rearrangement links TRBV28 to TRBJ1-1; the match to TRBD1 covers 8 bases. The CDR3 contains 15 residues. Germline V gene lookup returns CDR1 MDHEN and CDR2 SYDVKM. The J segment lost 3 bases and the V segment lost 4 bases, leaving 7 bases of the junction unmatched. The CDR3 region has the DNA TGTGCCAGCAGTTCTCAGGACAGGGATCACACTGAAGCTTTCTTT. Protein sequence: CASSSQDRDHTEAFF.

This clonotype occurred many times. The V call is TRBV20-1, the J call TRBJ1-1; D is ambiguous. V was clipped by 3 bases and J by 1 base, with 3 bases between them. This CDR3 has 11 residues. Germline-derived CDR1 and CDR2 are DFQATT and SNEGSKA (reference sequence). This CDR3 is CSARGNTEAFF. Written as DNA, the CDR3 is TGCAGTGCTAGGGGGAACACTGAAGCTTTCTTT.